The entry that follows covers one TCR beta chain sequence. Its antigen remains unidentified. Nothing much larger sits one base from this clone, and base qualities are not available. TCRbeta CDR3 regions were amplified from genomic DNA using the immunoSEQ Assay, a bias-controlled multiplex PCR. The source study handled its data this way. Nucleated cell counts per sample were estimated from amplification of reference gene primers within the assay. Sequence reads were collapsed and filtered to measure the absolute abundance of every unique TCRbeta CDR3 rearrangement. For each sample, productive Simpson clonality was calculated by taking the square root of Simpson's diversity index across productive rearrangements. The source is immuneACCESS, and TCRdb retained only in-frame sequences with V and J called. Part of the clones is not carried over; for the studies checked, unresolved V genes explain less than half of this, and the remainder is unexplained. V and J calls and clone size are copied from that table; D and trimming were computed from the DNA. The sample table contains hundreds of thousands of clones; only one count was recorded for 88% of them. The ten largest make up roughly 6.8% of the sample.

The sample belongs to a study of blood T cell repertoires in COVID-19 (dated by TCRdb to about 2020). With respect to the entire study: Collaborator samples came from the United States, Italy and Spain and covered acute and convalescent phases of COVID-19. The material from the prospective study consisted of cDNA or gDNA derived from T cells, B-cell-depleted T cells, or PBMCs. Deeply sampled blood TCRbeta repertoires from subjects exposed to, actively infected with, or recovered from COVID-19 were included in the dataset. The repertoires were released in a freely available public database meant as a resource for research on the immune response to SARS-CoV-2. Samples came from the ongoing ImmuneRACE study (first 160 participants) plus 1,254 subjects from 6 global collaborators. Nearly every sample came with metadata listing a de-identified subject ID, COVID-19 status, age in years and sex. HLA class I and class II types, where available, came from metadata supplied by the sample provider rather than from assay-based typing. Overall study results and their limits: How much clinical and demographic metadata was included differed by source and by participant, and the metadata was provided uncurated.

The CDR3 holds 14 amino acids from the cysteine to the phenylalanine. Here the CDR3 DNA is all that survives: 42 bases in frame from base 1. Trimmed from V: 3 bases; trimmed from J: 3 bases; junction bases lacking a gene match: 7. CDR1 and CDR2 are read off the germline V gene (reference sequence) as GTSNPN and SVGIG. In Seattle, one collaborating source enrolled patients while the infection was active and tracked those patients longitudinally over the course of disease. Whole blood was collected in K2EDTA tubes by collaborating institutions according to the institutions' own protocols. For TCRbeta analysis, collaborators shipped samples as frozen whole blood, isolated PBMCs, or DNA extracted from either of those sample types.

The receptor was isolated from a woman aged 30 to 39 with COVID-19, enrolled during active disease. Sequencing was done on a sample of peripheral blood. The rearranged segments are TRBV30 and TRBJ1-1; 7 junctional bases match TRBD1. The sequenced DNA: TGTGCCTGGAGCCGGGACAGCCGCCACACTGAAGCTTTCTTT. The resulting protein is CAWSRDSRHTEAFF.